Each of the 13 T cell receptor beta chains below was sequenced from the same sample in a study of blood T cells in healthy people across ages (dated by TCRdb to between 2014 and 2017). The library was obtained by 5' RACE. Sequenced using an Illumina HiSeq 2500. The second PCR ran for roughly 7 to 12 cycles and used a J-beta primer mix along with a sample-barcoded 5' primer. Using fastp trimming at Q25 and MiXCR clonotype assembly, TCRdb reanalyzed the public sequencing data and kept in-frame beta chains. Rows matching on CDR3 protein sequence are summarized as one entry with the most common DNA and genes. Within this sample are about 1.5 million distinct CDR3 sequences, with 35% to 45% of them counted one time only. Of the sample, roughly 7.9% is held by the ten largest clones. Sequencing was performed on blood. The receptors shown here come from a woman aged 18-30 years in good health.

V usage is TRBV20-1 and J usage is TRBJ2-3; D is unresolved. V was cut by 2 bases and J by 6 bases, with 12 bases left in between. The CDR3 covers 13 residues. From germline, CDR1 is DFQATT and CDR2 SNEGSKA (reference sequence). CDR3 DNA sequence: TGCAGTGCTAGATACCATAGGTCCGATACGCAGTATTTT. It is translated as CSARYHRSDTQYF.

This clonotype was recorded a few times. This chain connects TRBV5-1 to TRBJ2-7; the match to TRBD2 covers 10 bases. CDR3 size: 15 residues. CDR1 is SGHRS and CDR2 is YFSETQ in the germline V gene. V shed 7 bases and J 2 bases; nucleotides not matched to a gene: 9. The DNA of the CDR3 is TGCGCCAGCCGCCCCCCTAGCGGGGGACCCTACGAGCAGTACTTC. Amino acid sequence: CASRPPSGGPYEQYF.

CDR3 DNA sequence: TGCAGTGCGAACCGTTTTGGGGCCCAGCATTTT. It specifies CSANRFGAQHF. The chain employs TRBV20-1 and TRBJ1-5; D unresolved. V dropped 6 bases and J dropped 11 bases, with 14 bases sitting between them. CDR3 length: 11 amino acids. Germline values: CDR1 DFQATT, CDR2 SNEGSKA (reference sequence).

Of note for this clonotype: One junction end disagrees with the germline gene, perhaps due to a read error. This chain connects TRBV20-1 to TRBJ2-3; TRBD2 agrees at 7 bases. Looked up from germline, CDR1 is DFQATT and CDR2 is SNEGSKA (reference sequence). The CDR3 length is 15 residues. The CDR3 sequence is CGASDTGGSTDTQYF. The CDR3 DNA sequence: TGCGGTGCCTCCGATACGGGGGGTAGCACAGATACGCAGTATTTT.

The chain is built from TRBV5-6 and TRBJ2-7; the D gene could be TRBD1 or TRBD2 (5 bases each). This CDR3 is 14 amino acids long. Trimming took off 4 bases at V and 2 bases at J, with 13 bases between the two ends. Germline CDR1 reads SGHDT; CDR2 reads YYEEEE. Here the CDR3 reads CASSGRDQTYEQYF. As DNA, the CDR3 is TGTGCCAGCAGCGGCCGGGACCAGACCTACGAGCAGTACTTC.

The chain links TRBV2 to TRBJ1-6; no clear D gene. Trimming removed 3 bases at V and 11 bases at J, with 11 bases between. Germline CDR1 and CDR2: SNHLY and FYNNEI. The CDR3 extends over 13 amino acids. The CDR3 sequence: CASSEGPAAPLHF. The CDR3 DNA reads as TGTGCCAGCAGTGAGGGCCCAGCAGCACCCCTCCACTTT.

The chain is built from TRBV6-5 and TRBJ2-3; unclear D gene. V was pared by 5 bases and J by 2 bases, with 11 bases between. This CDR3 contains 14 residues. Looked up from germline, CDR1 is MNHEY and CDR2 is SVGAGI. CDR3 protein: CASSDGRNTDTQYF. For the CDR3, the DNA is TGTGCCAGCAGTGACGGGCGTAACACAGATACGCAGTATTTT.

J is TRBJ2-3 and V is TRBV7-6; D gene uncertain. Per germline, CDR1 SGHVS and CDR2 FNYEAQ. The CDR3 has 12 residues. With 1 base removed from V and 7 bases from J, the gap between germline ends came to 6 bases. CDR3 nucleotide sequence: TGTGCCAGCAGCTTAGGAAAAAATACGCAGTATTTT. Protein sequence: CASSLGKNTQYF.

This chain connects TRBV29-1 to TRBJ2-7; 7 nucleotides line up with TRBD1. The CDR3 has 14 residues. Germline V gives CDR1 SQVTM, CDR2 ANQGSEA. J was trimmed by 3 bases and V by 8 bases; bases with no gene match: 13. The CDR3, as DNA: TGCAGCATCGGCCCCGGGACAGCGAACTACGAGCAGTACTTC. Translating gives CSIGPGTANYEQYF.

For this clonotype: The junction departs from germline at one end; a sequencing error may be responsible. The V gene is TRBV9, the J gene TRBJ2-1, with a weak D call TRBD1 (6 bases). Germline CDR1 is SGDLS and CDR2 is YYNGEE. CDR3 length: 15 amino acids. CDR3 nucleotides: TGTGCCAGCACACCAACAGGGAACTCCTACGATGAGCAGTTCTTC. Its protein product is CASTPTGNSYDEQFF.

J is TRBJ2-4 and V is TRBV7-3, with D possibly matching TRBD2 (6 bases). CDR1 is SGHTA, CDR2 FQGTGA, per germline. The CDR3 length is 15 residues. Trimming took 1 base from V and 9 from J, leaving 16 bases between them. CDR3 sequence (DNA): TGTGCCAGCAGCTTAAGGGCGGGACGCGAAAGCATTCAGTACTTC. Amino acid sequence: CASSLRAGRESIQYF.

The CDR3 sequence is CASSHDTENYGYTF. As DNA, the CDR3 is TGTGCCAGCTCACACGATACAGAGAACTATGGCTACACCTTC. The V call is TRBV18, the J call TRBJ1-2; D remains unclear. The CDR3 contains 14 residues. Trimming pared 4 bases from V and 2 bases from J, leaving 11 bases between. The V gene's germline CDR1 is KGHSH and CDR2 LQKENI.

V usage is TRBV4-1 and J usage is TRBJ2-1; 10 bases match TRBD1. V dropped 4 bases and J dropped 2; count of bases not matched to a gene: 14. The CDR3 is 19 amino acids. Germline CDR1 is MGHRA and CDR2 is YSYEKL. In DNA form, the CDR3 reads TGCGCCAGCAGCCCCGAAAAGACATGGACAGGGGGTCCCTACAATGAGCAGTTCTTC. Its protein is CASSPEKTWTGGPYNEQFF.